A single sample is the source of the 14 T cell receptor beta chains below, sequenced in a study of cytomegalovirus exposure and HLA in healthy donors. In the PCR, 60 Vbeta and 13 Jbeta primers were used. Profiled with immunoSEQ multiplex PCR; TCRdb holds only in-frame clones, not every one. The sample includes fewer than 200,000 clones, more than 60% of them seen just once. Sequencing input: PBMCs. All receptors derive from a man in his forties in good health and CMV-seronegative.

CDR3 protein: CASSARTADTQYF. DNA of the CDR3: TGTGCCAGCAGCGCCCGGACAGCAGATACGCAGTATTTT. The chain joins TRBV7-9 to TRBJ2-3, with D maybe TRBD1 (6 bases). CDR1 SEHNR and CDR2 FQNEAQ come from the germline V gene (reference sequence). Trimming left V 5 bases short and J 4 bases short, with 10 bases between. CDR3 size: 13 residues.

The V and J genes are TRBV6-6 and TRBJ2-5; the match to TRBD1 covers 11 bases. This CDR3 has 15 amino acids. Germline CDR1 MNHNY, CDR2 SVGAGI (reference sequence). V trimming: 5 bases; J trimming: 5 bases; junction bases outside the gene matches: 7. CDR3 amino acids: CASSTGTGGIETQYF. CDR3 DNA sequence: TGTGCCAGCAGTACAGGGACAGGGGGAATCGAGACCCAGTACTTC.

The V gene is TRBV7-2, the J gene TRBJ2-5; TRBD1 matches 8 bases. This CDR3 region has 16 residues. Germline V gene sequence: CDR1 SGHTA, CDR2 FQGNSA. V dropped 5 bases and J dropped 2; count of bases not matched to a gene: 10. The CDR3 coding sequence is TGTGCCAGCAGCCCAAGGACAGGGTTTGATCAAGAGACCCAGTACTTC. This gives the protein CASSPRTGFDQETQYF.

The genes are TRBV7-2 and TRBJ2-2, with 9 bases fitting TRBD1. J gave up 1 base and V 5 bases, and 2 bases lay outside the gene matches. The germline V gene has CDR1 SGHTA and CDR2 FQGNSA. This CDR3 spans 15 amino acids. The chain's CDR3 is CASSTDRGNTGELFF. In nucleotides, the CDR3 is TGTGCCAGCAGCACGGACAGGGGGAACACCGGGGAGCTGTTTTTT.

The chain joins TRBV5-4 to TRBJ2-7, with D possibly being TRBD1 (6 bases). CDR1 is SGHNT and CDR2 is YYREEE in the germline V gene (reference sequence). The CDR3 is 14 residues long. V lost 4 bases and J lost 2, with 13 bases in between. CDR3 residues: CASSRARGTYEQYF. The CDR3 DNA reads TGTGCCAGCAGCAGGGCCAGGGGTACCTACGAGCAGTACTTC. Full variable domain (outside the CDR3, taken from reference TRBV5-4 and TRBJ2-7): ETGVTQSPTHLIKTRGQQVTLRCSSQSGHNTVSWYQQALGQGPQFIFQYYREEENGRGNFPPRFSGLQFPNYSSELNVNALELDDSALYLCASSRARGTYEQYFGPGTRLTVT.

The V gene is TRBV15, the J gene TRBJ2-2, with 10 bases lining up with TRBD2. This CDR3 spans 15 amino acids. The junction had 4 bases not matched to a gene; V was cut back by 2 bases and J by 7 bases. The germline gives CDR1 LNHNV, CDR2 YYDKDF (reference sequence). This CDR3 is CATSRLAGDNGELFF. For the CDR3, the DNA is TGTGCCACCAGCAGACTAGCGGGAGATAACGGGGAGCTGTTTTTT.

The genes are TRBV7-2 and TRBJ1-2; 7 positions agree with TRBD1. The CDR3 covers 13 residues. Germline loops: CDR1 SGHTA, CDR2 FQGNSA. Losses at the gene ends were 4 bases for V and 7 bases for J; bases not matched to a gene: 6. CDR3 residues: CASSSSRDSGYTF. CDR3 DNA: TGTGCCAGCAGCTCGTCCCGGGACAGTGGCTACACCTTC.

The DNA of the CDR3 is TGTGCCAGCAGCACCAGCGACAGGGGGTATGGCTACACCTTC. Translated, it gives CASSTSDRGYGYTF. The chain has TRBV7-3 and TRBJ1-2, with TRBD1 matching 9 bases. The CDR3 sequence is 14 residues long. Per the germline V gene, CDR1 is SGHTA and CDR2 is FQGTGA. V was clipped by 5 bases and J by 5 bases; unmatched bases: 6.

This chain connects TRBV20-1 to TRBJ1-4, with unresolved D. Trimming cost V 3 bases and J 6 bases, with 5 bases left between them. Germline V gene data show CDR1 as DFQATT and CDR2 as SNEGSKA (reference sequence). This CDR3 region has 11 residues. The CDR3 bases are TGCAGTGCTAGGTTCGATGAAAAACTGTTTTTT. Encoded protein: CSARFDEKLFF.

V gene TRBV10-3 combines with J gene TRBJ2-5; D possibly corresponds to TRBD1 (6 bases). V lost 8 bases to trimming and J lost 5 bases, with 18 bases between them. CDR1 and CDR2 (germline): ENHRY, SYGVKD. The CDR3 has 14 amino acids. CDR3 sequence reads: CAIGGLALGETQYF. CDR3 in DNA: TGTGCCATCGGGGGCTTGGCCTTGGGGGAGACCCAGTACTTC.

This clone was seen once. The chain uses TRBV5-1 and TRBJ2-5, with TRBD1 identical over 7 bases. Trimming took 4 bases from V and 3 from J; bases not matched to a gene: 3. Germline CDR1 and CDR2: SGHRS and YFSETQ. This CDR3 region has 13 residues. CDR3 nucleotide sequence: TGCGCCAGCAGCAACGGACAGGAAGAGACCCAGTACTTC. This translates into CASSNGQEETQYF. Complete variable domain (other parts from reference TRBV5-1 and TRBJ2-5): KAGVTQTPRYLIKTRGQQVTLSCSPISGHRSVSWYQQTPGQGLQFLFEYFSETQRNKGNFPGRFSGRQFSNSRSEMNVSTLELGDSALYLCASSNGQEETQYFGPGTRLLVL.

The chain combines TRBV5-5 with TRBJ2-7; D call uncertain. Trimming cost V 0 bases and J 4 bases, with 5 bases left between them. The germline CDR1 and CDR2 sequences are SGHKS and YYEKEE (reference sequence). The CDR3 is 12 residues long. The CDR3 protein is CASSLGDYEQYF. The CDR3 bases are TGTGCCAGCAGCTTGGGAGATTACGAGCAGTACTTC.

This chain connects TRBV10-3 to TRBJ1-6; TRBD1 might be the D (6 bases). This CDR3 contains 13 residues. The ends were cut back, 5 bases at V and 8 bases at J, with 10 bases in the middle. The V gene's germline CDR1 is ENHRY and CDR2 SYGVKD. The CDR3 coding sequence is TGTGCCATCAGTCGGGGGGCTGATTCACCCCTCCACTTT. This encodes CAISRGADSPLHF.

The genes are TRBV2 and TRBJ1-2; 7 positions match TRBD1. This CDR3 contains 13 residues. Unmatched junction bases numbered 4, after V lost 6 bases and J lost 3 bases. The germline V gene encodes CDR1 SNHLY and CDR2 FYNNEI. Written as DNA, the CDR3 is TGTGCCAGCAGCGCAGACAGGGACTATGGCTACACCTTC. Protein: CASSADRDYGYTF. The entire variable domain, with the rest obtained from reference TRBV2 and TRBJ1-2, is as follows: EPEVTQTPSHQVTQMGQEVILRCVPISNHLYFYWYRQILGQKVEFLVSFYNNEISEKSEIFDDQFSVERPDGSNFTLKIRSTKLEDSAMYFCASSADRDYGYTFGSGTRLTVV.